A selection of T cell receptor beta chains follows, all from one sample in a study of blood T cell repertoires in COVID-19. Using immunoSEQ multiplex PCR, the repertoire was profiled, and TCRdb retains in-frame clones only, with some absent. The sample has about 210,000 clones, under 85% seen once. Sequencing was done on a sample of peripheral blood. These receptors all stem from a woman aged 80 or older with COVID-19, enrolled during active disease. Both conserved end residues are trimmed from each CDR3. The order of the fields is V gene, CDR3 length, J gene, CDR3 protein.

TRBV20-1	8	TRBJ2-3	SARGGRQY
TRBV9	15	TRBJ1-1	ASSPRQGARVGTEAF
TRBV6-6	12	TRBJ1-1	ASNLQAGSTEAF
TRBV4-1	15	TRBJ1-2	ASSKLTGTGPGGGYT
TRBV5-1	12	TRBJ1-2	ASSLTVANYGYT
TRBV29-1	10	TRBJ2-3	SVQQGADTQY
TRBV3-1/TRBV3-2	16	TRBJ2-7	ASSQGGGKRGREYEQY
TRBV4-2	15	TRBJ2-7	ASSQGGLAGGFREQY
TRBV7-8	10	TRBJ2-5	ASAGSAKTQY
TRBV19	13	TRBJ2-2	ASSTSLPGAGELF
TRBV7-7	12	TRBJ2-7	ASSTTEGSYEQY
TRBV29-1	12	TRBJ2-1	SAEERSVKNEQF
TRBV5-6	14	TRBJ2-1	ASSLATQSSYNEQF
TRBV12-3/TRBV12-4	10	TRBJ1-4	ASRRTGRGLF
TRBV19	12	TRBJ1-5	ASSIPPGLWPQH
TRBV11-2	9	TRBJ2-2	ASSPTGELF
TRBV5-1	11	TRBJ2-7	ASMGTGAYEQY